A selection of T cell receptor beta chains follows, all from one sample in a study of CD8 T cells in ankylosing spondylitis. TCRdb reanalysed the 5' RACE reads using MiXCR and keeps one entry per CDR3 protein. The table lists roughly 700,000 distinct CDR3 sequences, 15% to 20% of them singletons. The sequencing sample was made of blood, either unsorted or a sorted T cell fraction (not recorded which). The receptors originated from a male donor with ankylosing spondylitis. CDR3s include the opening cysteine and the closing phenylalanine or tryptophan. The D gene is left open where the match is weak. Some rows have no size entry. The others give once, few or many, or a class for an expanded clone.

j_gene,d_gene,v_gene,abundance,CDR3nt,CDR3aa
TRBJ2-6,NA,TRBV5-1,few,TGCGCCAGCGCCGGCAACTCTGGGGCCAACGTCCTGACTTTC,CASAGNSGANVLTF
TRBJ2-7,NA,TRBV24-1,NA,TGTGCCACCAGTGATTTGCCCCAGGGCGAGCAGTACTTC,CATSDLPQGEQYF
TRBJ2-1,TRBD2,TRBV20-1,few,TGCAGTGCTAGAATGGTTAGCGGGGGGGGTTTCTATGAGCAGTTCTTC,CSARMVSGGGFYEQFF
TRBJ1-1,NA,TRBV20-1,NA,TGCAGTGCTAGAGACTTCGGGTGGCCAGGTCGGGTGAACACTGAAGCTTTCTTT,CSARDFGWPGRVNTEAFF
TRBJ2-7,NA,TRBV20-1,few,TGCAGTGCTAGGGGAGAAGAATCCTACGAGCAGTACTTC,CSARGEESYEQYF
TRBJ2-5,NA,TRBV11-2,NA,TGTGCCAGCAGCACACCAACGGTGGGAGAGACCCAGTACTTC,CASSTPTVGETQYF
TRBJ2-1,NA,TRBV5-1,NA,TGCGCCAGCAGCTTGGTGGGGGGAGCAGAAGGTGAGCAGTTCTTC,CASSLVGGAEGEQFF
TRBJ2-5,NA,TRBV7-2,NA,TGTGCCAGCAGCTCCCAGGGTGGGTCCGAGACCCAGTACTTC,CASSSQGGSETQYF
TRBJ2-5,NA,TRBV12-3/TRBV12-4,few,TGTGCCAGCAGTTTATCCCACAGTCAAGAGACCCAGTACTTC,CASSLSHSQETQYF
TRBJ1-2,TRBD1,TRBV10-3,few,TGTGCCATCAGTGACTCGGGACAGACCTTGTATGGCTACACCTTC,CAISDSGQTLYGYTF
TRBJ2-3,TRBD2,TRBV5-1,many,TGCGCCAGCAGCCTCCAAGGCGGGGGGTCCGGAGATACGCAGTATTTT,CASSLQGGGSGDTQYF
TRBJ2-5,NA,TRBV7-9,few,TGTGCCAGCAGCCCTACTGCGGTCGGGGAGACCCAGTACTTC,CASSPTAVGETQYF
TRBJ1-1,NA,TRBV28,few,TGTGCCAGCAGTCCCCCCAGGAAAATGAACACTGAAGCTTTCTTT,CASSPPRKMNTEAFF
TRBJ1-1,NA,TRBV3-1,few,TGTGCCAGCAGCCCCATACAGGGAGGGACTGAAGCTTTCTTT,CASSPIQGGTEAFF
TRBJ2-1,TRBD2,TRBV12-3/TRBV12-4,few,TGTGCCAGCACCTCCTGGCTGCAGGGAGGGAAGTTCTTC,CASTSWLQGGKFF
TRBJ2-5,TRBD2,TRBV9,many,TGTGCCAGCAGCGTGGCACCTTTGGGGGGGGAGACCCAGTACTTC,CASSVAPLGGETQYF
TRBJ2-1,NA,TRBV29-1,NA,TGCAGCGTTGAAGGACTCGGAGGGGAGGCCGGTAATGAGCAGTTCTTC,CSVEGLGGEAGNEQFF
TRBJ1-4,NA,TRBV12-3/TRBV12-4,NA,TGTGCCAGCCGAAGGGCCGGGTCAAGGGGGGAAAAACTGTTTTTT,CASRRAGSRGEKLFF
TRBJ1-1,NA,TRBV3-1,many,TGTGCCAGCAGCCAAGTGTCAGGGTTGAACACTGAAGCTTTCTTT,CASSQVSGLNTEAFF
TRBJ2-2,NA,TRBV5-5,NA,TGTGCCAGCAGTGGTACAGGGCCCCGCGGGGACACCGGGGAGCTGTTTTTT,CASSGTGPRGDTGELFF
TRBJ1-1,NA,TRBV20-1,NA,TGCAGTGCTAGAATCGGGGAAACTGAAGCTTTCTTT,CSARIGETEAFF
TRBJ2-2,TRBD2,TRBV2,few,TGTGCCAGCCGGCGGGAGGCTGCCGGGGAGCTGTTTTTT,CASRREAAGELFF
TRBJ1-5,NA,TRBV20-1,NA,TGCAGTGCTAGGACGGGGAACAATCAGCCCCAGCATTTT,CSARTGNNQPQHF
TRBJ2-1,NA,TRBV5-1,few,TGCGCCAGCAGCTTTCAGGGATCCCCCAATGAGCAGTTCTTC,CASSFQGSPNEQFF
TRBJ2-1,NA,TRBV15,NA,TGTGCCACCAGCAGAGATCGGCACAATGAGCAGTTCTTC,CATSRDRHNEQFF
TRBJ1-1,NA,TRBV12-3/TRBV12-4,NA,TGTGCCAGCAGTTTCGAGGGGGGAAAGGGAGCTTTCTTT,CASSFEGGKGAFF
TRBJ2-2,TRBD2,TRBV2,NA,TGTGCCATAAGTCGCGGGGGGGCGGACACCGGGGAGCTGTTTTTT,CAISRGGADTGELFF
TRBJ2-1,TRBD2,TRBV6-2/TRBV6-3,few,TGTGCCAGCAGTTACAGCCTAGCGGGGGGGAGCTGGGAGAATGAGCAGTTCTTC,CASSYSLAGGSWENEQFF
TRBJ2-7,TRBD2,TRBV11-1,NA,TGTGCCAGCAGCTCCCAAACCGGTATAGCGGGGGTCCCCTACGAGCAGTACTTC,CASSSQTGIAGVPYEQYF
TRBJ2-2,NA,TRBV5-1,NA,TGCGCCAGCAGCTTGGACGGCAGTGCGAACACCGGGGAGCTGTTTTTT,CASSLDGSANTGELFF
TRBJ2-7,TRBD1,TRBV20-1,NA,TGCAGTGCTGAGGCGGGACAGGGAGTCTACGAGCAGTACTTC,CSAEAGQGVYEQYF